The T cell receptor (beta chain) described here comes from a study of shared clonotypes between healthy human individuals. Whole-study results and caveats: The researchers took only blood, and tissue repertoires probably look different. Generally, estimated richness proved larger in naive subsets than it did in memory subsets.

Concerning this clone: The antigen remains unidentified. An end of the junction differs from the germline gene, which may be a read error.

The assay was immunoSEQ multiplex PCR, and TCRdb's table has in-frame clones only and misses some. Here the sample spans around 2.1 million clones, approximately 96% being singletons. Nashville, Tennessee was home to all donors, who were Caucasian adults. The sample taken for sequencing was naive CD4+ T cells sorted from blood. Subset reported: CD45RA+ positively selected. This receptor was identified in a man between 18 and 29 years old in good health.

CDR3 coding DNA: TGTGCTAGCAGCTTAGTTATACTAGCGGAACCCTACAATGAGCAGTTCTTC. Translated: CASSLVILAEPYNEQFF. The chain has TRBV7-7 and TRBJ2-1; TRBD2 matches 8 bases. CDR1 and CDR2 (germline): SSHAT, FNYEAQ (reference sequence). This CDR3 spans 17 amino acids. The full variable domain, in which reference TRBV7-7 and TRBJ2-1 provide the parts outside the CDR3, is GAGVSQSPRYKVTKRGQDVTLRCDPISSHATLYWYQQALGQGPEFLTYFNYEAQPDKSGLPSDRFSAERPEGSISTLTIQRTEQRDSAMYRCASSLVILAEPYNEQFFGPGTRLTVL.